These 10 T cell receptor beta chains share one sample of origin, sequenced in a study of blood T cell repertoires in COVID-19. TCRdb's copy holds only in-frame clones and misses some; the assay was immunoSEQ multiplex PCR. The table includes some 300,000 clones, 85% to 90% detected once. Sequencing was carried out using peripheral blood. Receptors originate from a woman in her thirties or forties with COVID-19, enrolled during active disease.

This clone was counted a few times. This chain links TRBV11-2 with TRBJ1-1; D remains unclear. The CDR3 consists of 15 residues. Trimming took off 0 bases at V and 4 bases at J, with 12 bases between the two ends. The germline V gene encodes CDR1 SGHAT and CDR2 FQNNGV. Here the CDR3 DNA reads TGTGCCAGCAGCTTAGACCCTGGTAGTGGCACTGAAGCTTTCTTT. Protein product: CASSLDPGSGTEAFF.

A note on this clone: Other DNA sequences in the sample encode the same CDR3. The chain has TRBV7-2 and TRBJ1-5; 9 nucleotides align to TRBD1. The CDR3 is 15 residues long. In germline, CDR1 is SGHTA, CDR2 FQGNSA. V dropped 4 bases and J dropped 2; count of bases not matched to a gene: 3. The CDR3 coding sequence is TGTGCCAGCAGCTCCACAGGGGGCGGCAATCAGCCCCAGCATTTT. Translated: CASSSTGGGNQPQHF.

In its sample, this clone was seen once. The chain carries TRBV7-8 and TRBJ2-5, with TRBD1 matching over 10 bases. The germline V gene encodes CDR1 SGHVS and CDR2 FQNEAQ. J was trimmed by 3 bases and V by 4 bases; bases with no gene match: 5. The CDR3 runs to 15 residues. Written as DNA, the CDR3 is TGTGCCAGCAGCTCTAGGACAGGGGGGGAAGAGACCCAGTACTTC. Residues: CASSSRTGGEETQYF.

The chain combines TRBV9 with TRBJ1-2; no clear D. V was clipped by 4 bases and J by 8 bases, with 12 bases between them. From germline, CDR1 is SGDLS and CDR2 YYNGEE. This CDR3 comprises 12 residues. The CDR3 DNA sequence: TGTGCCAGCAGCTTTGGTAGTCGCGGCTACACCTTC. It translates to CASSFGSRGYTF.

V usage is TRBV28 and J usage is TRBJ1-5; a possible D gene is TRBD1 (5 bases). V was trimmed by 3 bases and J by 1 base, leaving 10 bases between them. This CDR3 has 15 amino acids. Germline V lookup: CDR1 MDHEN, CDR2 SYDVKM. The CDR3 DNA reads TGTGCCAGCAGTTTCTGGCAGGGAAGCAATCAGCCCCAGCATTTT. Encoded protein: CASSFWQGSNQPQHF.

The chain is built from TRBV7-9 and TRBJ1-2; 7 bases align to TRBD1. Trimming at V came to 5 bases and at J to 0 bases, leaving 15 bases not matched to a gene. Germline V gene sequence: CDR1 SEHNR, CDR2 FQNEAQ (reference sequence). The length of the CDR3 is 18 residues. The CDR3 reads CASSRPSRGQYSNYGYTF. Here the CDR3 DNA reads TGTGCCAGCAGCCGCCCGTCCCGGGGACAGTATTCTAACTATGGCTACACCTTC.

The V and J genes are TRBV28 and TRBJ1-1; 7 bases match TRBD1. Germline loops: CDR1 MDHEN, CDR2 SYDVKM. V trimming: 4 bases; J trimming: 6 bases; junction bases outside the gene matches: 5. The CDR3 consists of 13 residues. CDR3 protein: CASSSLDRAEAFF. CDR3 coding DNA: TGTGCCAGCAGTTCTCTAGACAGGGCTGAAGCTTTCTTT.

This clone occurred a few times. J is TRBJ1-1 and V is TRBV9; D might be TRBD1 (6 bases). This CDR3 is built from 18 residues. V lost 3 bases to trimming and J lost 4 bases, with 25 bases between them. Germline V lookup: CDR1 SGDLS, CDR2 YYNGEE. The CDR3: CASSARGRTGTSFTEAFF. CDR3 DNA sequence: TGTGCCAGCAGCGCCCGGGGACGCACCGGGACATCCTTCACTGAAGCTTTCTTT.

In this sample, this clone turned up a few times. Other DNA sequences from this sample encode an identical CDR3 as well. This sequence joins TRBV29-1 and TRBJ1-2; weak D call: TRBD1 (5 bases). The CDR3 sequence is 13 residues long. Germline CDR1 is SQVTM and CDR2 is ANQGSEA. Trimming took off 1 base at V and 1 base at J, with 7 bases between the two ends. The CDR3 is CSVEGQNNYGYTF. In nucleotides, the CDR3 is TGCAGCGTTGAAGGACAGAATAACTATGGCTACACCTTC. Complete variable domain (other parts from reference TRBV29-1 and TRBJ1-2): SAVISQKPSRDICQRGTSLTIQCQVDSQVTMMFWYRQQPGQSLTLIATANQGSEATYESGFVIDKFPISRPNLTFSTLTVSNMSPEDSSIYLCSVEGQNNYGYTFGSGTRLTVV.

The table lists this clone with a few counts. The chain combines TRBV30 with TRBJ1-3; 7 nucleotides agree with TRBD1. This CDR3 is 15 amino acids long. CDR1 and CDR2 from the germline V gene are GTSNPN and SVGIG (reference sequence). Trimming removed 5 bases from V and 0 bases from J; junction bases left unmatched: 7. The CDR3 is CAWEDRAYSGNTIYF. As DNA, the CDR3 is TGTGCCTGGGAAGACAGGGCTTACTCTGGAAACACCATATATTTT.